Included here is one T cell receptor beta chain sequence, with context. Its antigen is unidentified. The CDR3 is 13 residues long. Germline lookup yields CDR1 SGDLS and CDR2 YYNGEE. Trimming took 3 bases from V and 1 from J, leaving 5 bases between them. The RNA input was roughly 0.45 to 1 ug, and it was reverse transcribed with random hexamers. From the immunoSEQ multiplex PCR reads, TCRdb called clonotypes with MiXCR, one entry per CDR3 protein. This table holds 200,000 or so distinct CDR3 sequences, around 95% found once. This sample was taken from a study of CD8 T cells in Susac syndrome. Study findings and constraints: It was acknowledged in the study that its TCR sequencing and HLA analysis involved a relatively small number of individuals.

It was negative isolation that provided the CD8+ and CD4+ T cells, whereas TEMRA cells were enriched by FACS. This TCR derives from a human donor with Susac syndrome. The material sequenced was CD4+ T cells from PBMCs. V gene TRBV9 combines with J gene TRBJ1-5; no clear D. CDR3 amino acids: CASSENSNQPQHF. DNA of the CDR3: TGTGCCAGCAGCGAGAACAGCAATCAGCCCCAGCATTTT.